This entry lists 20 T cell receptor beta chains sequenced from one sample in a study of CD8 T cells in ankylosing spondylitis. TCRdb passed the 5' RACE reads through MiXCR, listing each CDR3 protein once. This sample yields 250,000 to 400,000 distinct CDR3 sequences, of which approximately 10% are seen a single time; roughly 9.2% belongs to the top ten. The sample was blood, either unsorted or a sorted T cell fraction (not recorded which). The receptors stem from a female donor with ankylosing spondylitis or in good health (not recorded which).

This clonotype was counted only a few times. As DNA, the CDR3 is TGTGCCAGCAGTTTTTCGTTCGGGGGATATACTGAAGCTTTCTTT. It yields the protein CASSFSFGGYTEAFF. The chain uses TRBV12-3 or TRBV12-4 and TRBJ1-1, with D maybe TRBD1 (5 bases). V shed 3 bases and J shed 5 bases, with 16 bases lying between them. The CDR3 consists of 15 residues.

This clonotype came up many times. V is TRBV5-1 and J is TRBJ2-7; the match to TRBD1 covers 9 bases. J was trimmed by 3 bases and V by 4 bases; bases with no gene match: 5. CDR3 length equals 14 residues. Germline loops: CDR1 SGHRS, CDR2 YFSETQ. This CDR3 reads CASSAPGQGYEQYF. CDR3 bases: TGCGCCAGCAGCGCACCGGGACAGGGCTACGAGCAGTACTTC.

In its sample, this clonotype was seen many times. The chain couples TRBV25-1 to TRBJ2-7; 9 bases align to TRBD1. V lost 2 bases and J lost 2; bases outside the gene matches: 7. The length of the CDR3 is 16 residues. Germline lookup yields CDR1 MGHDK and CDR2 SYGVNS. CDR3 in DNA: TGTGCCAGCAGTGAAACGTTAGGGACAGGGACCTACGAGCAGTACTTC. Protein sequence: CASSETLGTGTYEQYF.

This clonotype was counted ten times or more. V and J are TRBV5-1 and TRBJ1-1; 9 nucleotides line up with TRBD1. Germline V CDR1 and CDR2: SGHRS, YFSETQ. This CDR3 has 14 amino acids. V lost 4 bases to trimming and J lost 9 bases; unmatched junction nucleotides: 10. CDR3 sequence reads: CASSARSGTGQAFF. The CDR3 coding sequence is TGCGCCAGCAGCGCGCGATCCGGGACAGGGCAAGCTTTCTTT.

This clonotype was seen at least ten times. CDR3: CASSAEVAGTEAFF. CDR3 bases: TGTGCCAGCAGCGCGGAAGTGGCAGGAACTGAAGCTTTCTTT. The chain joins TRBV5-6 to TRBJ1-1, with unresolved D. This CDR3 comprises 14 residues. V lost 4 bases and J 5 bases, leaving 15 bases between the germline ends. The germline V gene has CDR1 SGHDT and CDR2 YYEEEE.

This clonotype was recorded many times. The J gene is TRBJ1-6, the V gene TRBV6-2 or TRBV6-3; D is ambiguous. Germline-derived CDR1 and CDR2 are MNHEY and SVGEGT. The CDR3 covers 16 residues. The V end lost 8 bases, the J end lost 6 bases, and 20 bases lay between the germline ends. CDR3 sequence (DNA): TGTGCCAGCTCGCGAAGGGCGTCAAGCTTTAATTCACCCCTCCACTTT. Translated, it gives CASSRRASSFNSPLHF.

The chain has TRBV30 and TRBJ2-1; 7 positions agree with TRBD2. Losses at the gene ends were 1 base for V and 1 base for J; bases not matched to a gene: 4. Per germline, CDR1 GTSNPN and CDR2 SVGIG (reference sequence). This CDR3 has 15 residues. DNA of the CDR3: TGTGCCTGGAGTGAGGACGGGGGGTCCTACAATGAGCAGTTCTTC. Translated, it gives CAWSEDGGSYNEQFF. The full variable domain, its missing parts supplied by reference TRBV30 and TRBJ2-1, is SQTIHQWPATLVQPVGSPLSLECTVEGTSNPNLYWYRQAAGRGLQLLFYSVGIGQISSEVPQNLSASRPQDRQFILSSKKLLLSDSGFYLCAWSEDGGSYNEQFFGPGTRLTVL.

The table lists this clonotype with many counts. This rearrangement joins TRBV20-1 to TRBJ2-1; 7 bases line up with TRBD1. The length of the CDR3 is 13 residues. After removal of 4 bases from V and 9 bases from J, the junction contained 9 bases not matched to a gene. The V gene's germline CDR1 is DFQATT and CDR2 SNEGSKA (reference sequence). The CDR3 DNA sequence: TGCAGTGCTATAAAGGGGGCGTCTGTTGAGCAGTTCTTC. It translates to CSAIKGASVEQFF.

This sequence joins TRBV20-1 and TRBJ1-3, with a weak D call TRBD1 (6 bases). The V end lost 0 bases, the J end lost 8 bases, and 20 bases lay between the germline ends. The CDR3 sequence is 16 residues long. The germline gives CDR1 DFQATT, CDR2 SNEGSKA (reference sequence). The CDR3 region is CSARDRAGQVGDTIYF. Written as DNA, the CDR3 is TGCAGTGCTAGAGATCGGGCGGGACAAGTTGGGGACACCATATATTTT.

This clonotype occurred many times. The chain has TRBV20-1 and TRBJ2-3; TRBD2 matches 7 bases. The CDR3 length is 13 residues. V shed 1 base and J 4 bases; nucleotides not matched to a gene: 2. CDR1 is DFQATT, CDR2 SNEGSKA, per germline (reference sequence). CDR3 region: CSARGEGPDTQYF. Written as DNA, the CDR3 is TGCAGTGCTAGAGGGGAGGGCCCAGATACGCAGTATTTT.

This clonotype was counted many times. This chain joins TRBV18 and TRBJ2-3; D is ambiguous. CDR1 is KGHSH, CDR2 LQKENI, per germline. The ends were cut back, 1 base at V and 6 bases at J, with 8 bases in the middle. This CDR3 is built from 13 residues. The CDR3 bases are TGTGCCAGCTCACCACGGAACCGCGATACGCAGTATTTT. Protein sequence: CASSPRNRDTQYF. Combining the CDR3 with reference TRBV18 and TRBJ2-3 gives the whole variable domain NAGVMQNPRHLVRRRGQEARLRCSPMKGHSHVYWYRQLPEEGLKFMVYLQKENIIDESGMPKERFSAEFPKEGPSILRIQQVVRGDSAAYFCASSPRNRDTQYFGPGTRLTVL.

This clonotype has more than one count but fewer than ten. The CDR3 is CASSLEVPGPAGMNTEAFF. The DNA for the CDR3 is TGCGCCAGCAGCTTGGAAGTCCCCGGGCCAGCGGGAATGAACACTGAAGCTTTCTTT. The rearrangement joins TRBV5-1 to TRBJ1-1; D unclear. The V and J ends lost 0 bases and 0 bases respectively, with 21 bases between them. The CDR3 spans 19 residues. Germline CDR1 and CDR2: SGHRS and YFSETQ.

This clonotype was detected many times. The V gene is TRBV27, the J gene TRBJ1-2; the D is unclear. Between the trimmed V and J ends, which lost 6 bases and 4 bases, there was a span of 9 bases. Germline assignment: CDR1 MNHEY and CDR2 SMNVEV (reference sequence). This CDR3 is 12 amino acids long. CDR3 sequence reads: CASSKEGYGYTF. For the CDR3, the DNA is TGTGCCAGCAGCAAGGAGGGCTATGGCTACACCTTC.

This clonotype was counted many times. In DNA form, the CDR3 reads TGCAGTGCTAGAGATCTATACAGGGCCTACGAGCAGTACTTC. Translating gives CSARDLYRAYEQYF. The chain combines TRBV20-1 with TRBJ2-7; maybe TRBD1 (6 bases). Germline CDR1 reads DFQATT; CDR2 reads SNEGSKA (reference sequence). With 0 bases removed from V and 2 bases from J, the gap between germline ends came to 11 bases. The CDR3 covers 14 residues.

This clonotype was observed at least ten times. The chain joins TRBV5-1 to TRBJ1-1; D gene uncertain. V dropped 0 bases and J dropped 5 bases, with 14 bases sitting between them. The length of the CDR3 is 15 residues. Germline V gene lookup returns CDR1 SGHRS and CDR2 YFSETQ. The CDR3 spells CASSLAARSGTEAFF. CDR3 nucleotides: TGCGCCAGCAGCTTGGCTGCGCGGTCGGGGACTGAAGCTTTCTTT.

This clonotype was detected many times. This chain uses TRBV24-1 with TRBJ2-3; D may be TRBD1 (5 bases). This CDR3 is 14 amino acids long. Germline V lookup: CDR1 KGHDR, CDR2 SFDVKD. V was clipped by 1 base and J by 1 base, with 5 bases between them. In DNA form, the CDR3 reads TGTGCCACCAGTGATTTAGGGGGCACAGATACGCAGTATTTT. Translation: CATSDLGGTDTQYF.

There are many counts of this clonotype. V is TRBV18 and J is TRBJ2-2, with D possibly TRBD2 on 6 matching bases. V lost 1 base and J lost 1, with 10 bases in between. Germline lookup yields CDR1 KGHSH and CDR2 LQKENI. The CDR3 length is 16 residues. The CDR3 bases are TGTGCCAGCTCACCACTTGACGGGGGGAACACCGGGGAGCTGTTTTTT. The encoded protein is CASSPLDGGNTGELFF.

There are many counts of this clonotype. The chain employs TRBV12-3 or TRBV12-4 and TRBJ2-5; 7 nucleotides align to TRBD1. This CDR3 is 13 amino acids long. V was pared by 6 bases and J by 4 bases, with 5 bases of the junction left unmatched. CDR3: CASRPTGVETQYF. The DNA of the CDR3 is TGTGCCAGCAGACCAACAGGGGTAGAGACCCAGTACTTC.

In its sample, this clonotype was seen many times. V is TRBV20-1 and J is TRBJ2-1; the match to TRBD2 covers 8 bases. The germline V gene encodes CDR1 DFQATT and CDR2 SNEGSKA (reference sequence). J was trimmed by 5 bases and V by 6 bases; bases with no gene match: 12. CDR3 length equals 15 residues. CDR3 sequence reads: CSAIRHGGGDNEQFF. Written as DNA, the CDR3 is TGCAGTGCCATCAGGCACGGGGGGGGAGACAATGAGCAGTTCTTC.

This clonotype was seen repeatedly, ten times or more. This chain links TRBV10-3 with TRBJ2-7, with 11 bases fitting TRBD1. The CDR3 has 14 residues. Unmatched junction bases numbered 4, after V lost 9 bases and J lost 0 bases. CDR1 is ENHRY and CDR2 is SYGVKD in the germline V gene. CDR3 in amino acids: CAIAGTGGSYEQYF. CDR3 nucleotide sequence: TGTGCCATTGCCGGGACAGGGGGCTCCTACGAGCAGTACTTC.